Below are 8 T cell receptor beta chains sequenced from a single sample in a study of cytomegalovirus exposure and HLA in healthy donors. PCR employed 60 Vbeta and 13 Jbeta primers. Produced via immunoSEQ multiplex PCR; TCRdb's table is partial and in-frame only. The sample has approximately 200,000 clones, almost 85% seen once. The material sequenced was PBMCs. These receptors all stem from a boy between 10 and 17 years old in good health and CMV-seronegative.

The table lists this clone with a count of one. The rearrangement links TRBV27 to TRBJ2-7; 11 bases align to TRBD2. The J segment lost 5 bases and the V segment lost 5 bases, leaving 8 bases of the junction unmatched. Germline V CDR1 and CDR2: MNHEY, SMNVEV (reference sequence). CDR3 length: 15 amino acids. The CDR3 loop reads CASSIAGGPWNEQYF. In DNA, the CDR3 is TGTGCCAGCAGTATAGCGGGAGGGCCCTGGAACGAGCAGTACTTC.

The chain employs TRBV5-4 and TRBJ2-5; 8 bases agree with TRBD2. Unmatched junction bases numbered 6, after V lost 0 bases and J lost 5 bases. Germline-derived CDR1 and CDR2 are SGHNT and YYREEE (reference sequence). The CDR3 length is 15 residues. The CDR3 loop is CASSLAGLASETQYF. Here the CDR3 DNA reads TGTGCCAGCAGCTTGGCAGGACTAGCATCGGAGACCCAGTACTTC.

This rearrangement joins TRBV7-3 to TRBJ2-3; TRBD2 matches at 9 bases. Germline values: CDR1 SGHTA, CDR2 FQGTGA. The ends lost 4 bases at V and 4 bases at J; junction bases unmatched: 3. This CDR3 contains 14 residues. CDR3: CASSSAGGSDTQYF. For the CDR3, the DNA is TGTGCCAGCAGCTCGGCGGGAGGGTCAGATACGCAGTATTTT.

This sequence joins TRBV5-1 and TRBJ2-7; possible D gene TRBD2, 7 bases. V dropped 1 base and J dropped 9 bases, with 17 bases sitting between them. The CDR3 has 14 amino acids. Per the germline V gene, CDR1 is SGHRS and CDR2 is YFSETQ. This CDR3 reads CASSLLNREGGQYF. The CDR3 DNA follows: TGCGCCAGCAGCTTGTTAAACAGGGAGGGGGGGCAGTACTTC.

V and J are TRBV7-2 and TRBJ1-5, with a tentative D call TRBD1 (6 bases). In germline, CDR1 is SGHTA, CDR2 FQGNSA. This CDR3 spans 13 amino acids. V lost 3 bases, J lost 6 bases, and 9 bases lay in between. The CDR3 loop reads CASSFTGTQPQHF. The CDR3 coding sequence is TGTGCCAGCAGCTTTACAGGGACTCAGCCCCAGCATTTT.

V gene TRBV9 combines with J gene TRBJ1-6, with TRBD1 identical over 7 bases. The CDR3 loop spans 17 amino acids. With V trimmed by 0 bases and J by 7 bases, 10 bases remained unmatched. The V gene's germline CDR1 is SGDLS and CDR2 YYNGEE. CDR3: CASSVGGGTAQNSPLHF. The CDR3 nucleotides are TGTGCCAGCAGCGTAGGAGGAGGGACAGCTCAAAATTCACCCCTCCACTTT.

The chain employs TRBV7-9 and TRBJ2-1; 7 bases fit TRBD2. The J segment lost 7 bases and the V segment lost 3 bases, leaving 6 bases of the junction unmatched. CDR1 is SEHNR, CDR2 FQNEAQ, per germline (reference sequence). The CDR3 is 14 residues long. CDR3 in amino acids: CASSLAGVGNEQFF. CDR3 DNA: TGTGCCAGCAGCTTGGCGGGAGTAGGAAATGAGCAGTTCTTC. Full variable domain (outside the CDR3, taken from reference TRBV7-9 and TRBJ2-1): DTGVSQNPRHKITKRGQNVTFRCDPISEHNRLYWYRQTLGQGPEFLTYFQNEAQLEKSRLLSDRFSAERPKGSFSTLEIQRTEQGDSAMYLCASSLAGVGNEQFFGPGTRLTVL.

This chain links TRBV2 with TRBJ2-3, with unresolved D. V was cut by 4 bases and J by 5 bases, with 7 bases left in between. Germline CDR1 and CDR2: SNHLY and FYNNEI. CDR3 size: 12 residues. CDR3 sequence (DNA): TGTGCCAGCAGTGGGTCCGGAGATACGCAGTATTTT. Its protein product is CASSGSGDTQYF.